The 17 T cell receptor beta chains below all came from one sample that was sequenced in a study of a mutant IDH1 vaccine in newly diagnosed glioma. The data were produced by immunoSEQ multiplex PCR, yet TCRdb's version contains in-frame clones alone and is incomplete. Of about 68,000 clones detected, 84% appear once; the ten largest clones hold less than 15%. Which antigens these TCRs recognize remains unknown. Time point defined: week 35, safety follow-up. Topical imiquimod accompanied each vaccine dose, which consisted of 300 ug of mutant IDH1 20-mer peptide. Source: PBMCs, taken from a glioma patient whose treatment included an IDH1 peptide vaccine. These TCRs come from a man aged 18 to 30 with glioma.

The chain has TRBV5-1 and TRBJ1-5; the D gene is possibly TRBD1 (6 bases). V was clipped by 4 bases and J by 3 bases, with 14 bases between them. The CDR3 sequence is 15 residues long. Germline loops: CDR1 SGHRS, CDR2 YFSETQ. The CDR3 sequence is CASSPEGGYNQPQHF. As DNA, the CDR3 is TGCGCCAGCAGCCCCGAGGGGGGATACAATCAGCCCCAGCATTTT.

This rearrangement joins TRBV30 to TRBJ2-7; 8 bases agree with TRBD1. CDR1 and CDR2 (germline): GTSNPN, SVGIG (reference sequence). Losses at the gene ends were 5 bases for V and 2 bases for J; bases not matched to a gene: 5. This CDR3 contains 13 residues. In nucleotides, the CDR3 is TGTGCCTGGGACAGGGGTGGTCCCTACGAGCAGTACTTC. Encoded protein: CAWDRGGPYEQYF.

The chain is built from TRBV25-1 and TRBJ2-1; 15 nucleotides match TRBD2. The CDR3 loop spans 16 amino acids. V was clipped by 5 bases and J by 8 bases; unmatched bases: 7. Germline loops: CDR1 MGHDK, CDR2 SYGVNS. The CDR3 loop reads CASSRGTSGRLDEQFF. CDR3 sequence (DNA): TGTGCCAGCAGTAGAGGGACTAGCGGGAGGCTGGATGAGCAGTTCTTC.

The chain links TRBV2 to TRBJ2-5; 9 positions agree with TRBD2. The germline gives CDR1 SNHLY, CDR2 FYNNEI. CDR3 size: 14 residues. Germline trimming cut 6 bases from V and 5 bases from J; bases unmatched to any gene: 7. CDR3 loop: CASRSSGSGETQYF. CDR3 sequence (DNA): TGTGCCAGCAGGAGTAGCGGGAGCGGGGAGACCCAGTACTTC.

The gene calls are TRBV6-5 and TRBJ1-1; TRBD1 is a possible D gene (6 bases). This CDR3 spans 15 amino acids. Looked up from germline, CDR1 is MNHEY and CDR2 is SVGAGI. With 6 bases removed from V and 1 base from J, the gap between germline ends came to 15 bases. The CDR3 DNA reads TGTGCCAGCAGAATGCGGGGACAAAAGAACACTGAAGCTTTCTTT. As protein: CASRMRGQKNTEAFF.

CDR3 amino acids: CASSVRYGYTF. In nucleotides, the CDR3 is TGTGCCAGCAGCGTCCGCTATGGCTACACCTTC. The V call is TRBV28, the J call TRBJ1-2; D is undetermined. V was shortened by 6 bases and J by 4 bases, with 6 bases between the two germline ends. The CDR3 has 11 residues. CDR1 and CDR2 (germline): MDHEN, SYDVKM.

The CDR3 nucleotides are TGTGCCAGCAGTCAGAACAAGGGGATGGAAGCTTTCTTT. Amino acids: CASSQNKGMEAFF. The chain uses TRBV6-5 and TRBJ1-1; TRBD1 is a possible D gene (5 bases). V was clipped by 5 bases and J by 8 bases, with 15 bases between them. This CDR3 spans 13 amino acids. Looked up from germline, CDR1 is MNHEY and CDR2 is SVGAGI.

This rearrangement joins TRBV10-1 to TRBJ1-2, with TRBD1 matching over 8 bases. The ends lost 2 bases at V and 3 bases at J; junction bases unmatched: 8. The CDR3 is 16 residues long. Germline CDR1 reads WNHNN; CDR2 reads SYGVQD (reference sequence). The CDR3 sequence is CASSESQGATDYGYTF. CDR3 sequence (DNA): TGCGCCAGCAGTGAGAGCCAGGGGGCTACGGACTATGGCTACACCTTC.

The chain recombines TRBV29-1 with TRBJ2-2, with D perhaps matching TRBD1 (5 bases). Germline V lookup: CDR1 SQVTM, CDR2 ANQGSEA. The CDR3 is 11 residues long. V dropped 4 bases and J dropped 6 bases, with 6 bases sitting between them. CDR3 nucleotide sequence: TGCAGCGTTGGGGGCCCCGGGGAGCTGTTTTTT. Translation: CSVGGPGELFF.

The rearrangement links TRBV7-2 to TRBJ2-7; D remains ambiguous. This CDR3 comprises 14 residues. Germline CDR1 is SGHTA and CDR2 is FQGNSA. V dropped 1 base and J dropped 4 bases, with 11 bases sitting between them. CDR3 DNA: TGTGCCAGCAGCTTAGGTGGGATCAGGTACGAGCAGTACTTC. As protein: CASSLGGIRYEQYF.

A word on this clone: This specimen includes other DNA sequences encoding the same CDR3. The J gene is TRBJ1-5, the V gene TRBV4-3; no clear D. CDR3 length: 13 residues. Trimming left V 0 bases short and J 0 bases short, with 0 bases between. Germline CDR1 and CDR2: LGHNA and YSLEER. The DNA for the CDR3 is TGCGCCAGCAGCCAAGATAGCAATCAGCCCCAGCATTTT. Its translation: CASSQDSNQPQHF.

This rearrangement joins TRBV16 to TRBJ2-7, with 11 bases matching TRBD2. The CDR3 is made up of 15 amino acids. V lost 5 bases and J lost 2; bases outside the gene matches: 5. Germline lookup yields CDR1 KGHSY and CDR2 FQNENV. In DNA, the CDR3 is TGTGCCAGCAGCGGCGGGACTAGCGGAGCCTACGAGCAGTACTTC. This translates into CASSGGTSGAYEQYF.

The rearrangement uses TRBV9 and TRBJ2-6; no definite D call. The germline V gene encodes CDR1 SGDLS and CDR2 YYNGEE. Deletions cut 0 bases from V and 1 base from J, with 8 bases between. The CDR3 spans 16 residues. CDR3 in DNA: TGTGCCAGCAGCGTAGGAAGTGCTTCTGGGGCCAACGTCCTGACTTTC. Protein product: CASSVGSASGANVLTF.

The rearrangement links TRBV7-2 to TRBJ1-4, with D tentatively TRBD1 (5 bases). V was trimmed by 1 base and J by 8 bases, leaving 11 bases between them. The germline V gene encodes CDR1 SGHTA and CDR2 FQGNSA. CDR3 length: 14 residues. CDR3 in amino acids: CASSLDWGREKLFF. The CDR3 DNA is TGTGCCAGCAGCTTAGACTGGGGGAGGGAAAAACTGTTTTTT. The complete variable domain, with remaining parts taken from reference TRBV7-2 and TRBJ1-4, reads GAGVSQSPSNKVTEKGKDVELRCDPISGHTALYWYRQSLGQGLEFLIYFQGNSAPDKSGLPSDRFSAERTGGSVSTLTIQRTQQEDSAVYLCASSLDWGREKLFFGSGTQLSVL.

The genes are TRBV2 and TRBJ2-6; 10 bases map to TRBD1. Trimming took 3 bases from V and 1 from J; bases not matched to a gene: 3. The length of the CDR3 is 17 residues. Per germline, CDR1 SNHLY and CDR2 FYNNEI. As DNA, the CDR3 is TGTGCCAGCAGTGAGGTGGGACAGGGGTCTGGGGCCAACGTCCTGACTTTC. Its translation: CASSEVGQGSGANVLTF.

The V gene is TRBV30, the J gene TRBJ2-2; TRBD1 might be the D (6 bases). The CDR3 has 14 residues. The germline V and J ends were trimmed by 3 bases and 4 bases, with 12 bases remaining between them. Germline V lookup: CDR1 GTSNPN, CDR2 SVGIG (reference sequence). The chain's CDR3 is CAWRPGAFTGELFF. DNA of the CDR3: TGTGCCTGGAGACCAGGGGCGTTCACCGGGGAGCTGTTTTTT.

The rearrangement uses TRBV5-6 and TRBJ2-1, with 12 bases identical to TRBD1. Germline V lookup: CDR1 SGHDT, CDR2 YYEEEE. The CDR3 is made up of 17 amino acids. Losses at the gene ends were 4 bases for V and 0 bases for J; bases not matched to a gene: 5. CDR3 nucleotide sequence: TGTGCCAGCAGCCGGGACAGGGGGCAGATCTCCTACAATGAGCAGTTCTTC. Translated, it gives CASSRDRGQISYNEQFF.